Sequencing of this TCR beta chain was carried out in a study of cytomegalovirus exposure and HLA in healthy donors. 60 Vbeta and 13 Jbeta primers were used in PCR. Only in-frame clones appear in the TCRdb table, and some are missing; sequencing was by immunoSEQ multiplex PCR. The data contain 150,000 to 200,000 clones, about three quarters of them seen just once; the ten biggest clones take up around 7%. V was cut by 3 bases and J by 0 bases, with 17 bases left in between. The CDR3 contains 17 residues. The V gene's germline CDR1 is MNHNS and CDR2 SASEGT. This clonotype was obtained from a woman aged 40 to 55 in good health and CMV-seropositive. Sequencing input: PBMCs. V gene TRBV6-1 combines with J gene TRBJ1-2; possibly TRBD1 for D (6 bases). The CDR3 DNA sequence: TGTGCCAGCAGTGATTTAGGGGGTGGTGGGGCTAACTATGGCTACACCTTC. Translated, it gives CASSDLGGGGANYGYTF.